The 32 T cell receptor beta chains below were found in one sample sequenced in a study of CD4 T cells in relation to SARS-CoV-2 and coronaviruses. Sequencing was performed with immunoSEQ multiplex PCR; in TCRdb, only in-frame clones are kept and a portion is missing. Among tens of thousands of clones listed, about four fifths were seen once. These TCRs are of unknown antigen specificity. Sequencing was done on a sample of naive CD4+ T cells from PBMCs, cultured in vitro. Subset noted: naive CD4+ T cells isolated by negative enrichment. The receptors were gathered from an adult with COVID-19.

The rearrangement links TRBV15 to TRBJ2-3; 11 nucleotides agree with TRBD2. J was trimmed by 5 bases and V by 0 bases; bases with no gene match: 4. CDR1 and CDR2 from the germline V gene are LNHNV and YYDKDF (reference sequence). CDR3 length: 16 amino acids. The CDR3 DNA sequence: TGTGCCACCAGCAGAGACCTAGCGGGAGGACGAGATACGCAGTATTTT. It is translated as CATSRDLAGGRDTQYF.

This rearrangement joins TRBV7-3 to TRBJ2-1; D is unresolved. This CDR3 has 14 residues. Per the germline V gene, CDR1 is SGHTA and CDR2 is FQGTGA. With 4 bases removed from V and 6 bases from J, the gap between germline ends came to 13 bases. The CDR3 spells CASSSTTNLNEQFF. In DNA, the CDR3 is TGTGCCAGCAGCTCGACAACTAACCTCAATGAGCAGTTCTTC.

The CDR3 here is CASSVRDFGSPLHF. DNA of the CDR3: TGTGCCAGCAGCGTCAGGGATTTTGGCTCACCCCTCCACTTT. The V and J genes are TRBV28 and TRBJ1-6; maybe TRBD1 (5 bases). The germline gives CDR1 MDHEN, CDR2 SYDVKM. Trimming took off 6 bases at V and 10 bases at J, with 16 bases between the two ends. This CDR3 has 14 amino acids.

CDR3 DNA: TGTGCCAGCAGCTTGGCCCGCCAGGGCCCTGGCTACACCTTC. Its translation is CASSLARQGPGYTF. The rearrangement joins TRBV5-6 to TRBJ1-2, with TRBD1 as a possible D gene (5 bases). CDR3 length equals 14 residues. The V gene lost 0 bases and the J gene lost 7 bases, with 13 bases spanning the gap. CDR1 and CDR2 from the germline V gene are SGHDT and YYEEEE.

This clone has just one count. V and J are TRBV5-1 and TRBJ1-1, with no clear D. Trimming took 5 bases from V and 0 from J, leaving 11 bases between them. CDR3 size: 14 residues. Germline CDR1 is SGHRS and CDR2 is YFSETQ. The CDR3 coding sequence is TGCGCCAGCAGGGGAGAGGGAGTGAACACTGAAGCTTTCTTT. Encoded protein: CASRGEGVNTEAFF.

The CDR3 nucleotides are TGTGCCAGCAGCAGACAGAGCTCTGGAAACACCATATATTTT. Protein: CASSRQSSGNTIYF. The V and J genes are TRBV9 and TRBJ1-3; a weak D match, TRBD1 (5 bases). CDR1 is SGDLS, CDR2 YYNGEE, per germline. This CDR3 is 14 amino acids long. Trimming cost V 4 bases and J 0 bases, with 8 bases left between them.

V usage is TRBV3-1 (or the pseudogene TRBV3-2) and J usage is TRBJ1-6, with 7 positions matching TRBD1. Per the germline V gene, CDR1 is LGHDT and CDR2 is YNNKEL (reference sequence). V lost 1 base to trimming and J lost 8 bases; unmatched junction nucleotides: 5. The CDR3 extends over 15 amino acids. CDR3 amino acids: CASSQGGQFYSPLHF. The CDR3 DNA follows: TGTGCCAGCAGCCAAGGGGGACAGTTTTATTCACCCCTCCACTTT.

J is TRBJ2-5 and V is TRBV9; tentative D call: TRBD1 (6 bases). Germline loops: CDR1 SGDLS, CDR2 YYNGEE. CDR3 length: 14 residues. Trimming left V 2 bases short and J 5 bases short, with 13 bases between. CDR3 protein: CASSVGASVETQYF. The CDR3 bases are TGTGCCAGCAGCGTGGGGGCCTCCGTCGAGACCCAGTACTTC.

The chain employs TRBV2 and TRBJ2-3; perhaps TRBD2 as D (5 bases). The germline gives CDR1 SNHLY, CDR2 FYNNEI. The CDR3 covers 14 residues. V lost 11 bases to trimming and J lost 0 bases, with 15 bases between them. DNA of the CDR3: TGTGCCGGGCTCCGGGATGTCAGCACAGATACGCAGTATTTT. This translates into CAGLRDVSTDTQYF.

V gene TRBV30 combines with J gene TRBJ2-5; D is ambiguous. Germline V gene sequence: CDR1 GTSNPN, CDR2 SVGIG (reference sequence). CDR3 size: 12 residues. V lost 4 bases and J 5 bases, leaving 11 bases between the germline ends. CDR3 residues: CAWNLGPETQYF. The CDR3 region has the DNA TGTGCCTGGAATTTGGGTCCTGAGACCCAGTACTTC.

This clone has just one count. The gene calls are TRBV19 and TRBJ2-2, with 8 bases that match TRBD2. J gave up 3 bases and V 4 bases, and 7 bases lay outside the gene matches. Germline-derived CDR1 and CDR2 are LNHDA and SQIVND (reference sequence). CDR3 length: 16 residues. The CDR3 DNA reads TGTGCCAGTAGTACTCGTAGCGGGAAGTACACCGGGGAGCTGTTTTTT. Its translation: CASSTRSGKYTGELFF.

The chain joins TRBV27 to TRBJ1-1; tentatively, D is TRBD1 (5 bases). CDR1 and CDR2 from the germline V gene are MNHEY and SMNVEV (reference sequence). V gave up 10 bases and J gave up 0 bases, with 12 bases separating them. This CDR3 region has 13 residues. The CDR3 bases are TGTGCCACCCGACGACAGATGAACACTGAAGCTTTCTTT. It specifies CATRRQMNTEAFF.

V gene TRBV6-5 combines with J gene TRBJ1-6; D unresolved. CDR1 is MNHEY and CDR2 is SVGAGI in the germline V gene. The CDR3 length is 13 residues. The V and J ends lost 0 bases and 8 bases respectively, with 5 bases between them. CDR3 bases: TGTGCCAGCAGTTACTCGTTCGATTCACCCCTCCACTTT. Translating gives CASSYSFDSPLHF.

DNA for the CDR3: TGCGCCAGCAGCCAAGTTCGGGGAAACACCATATATTTT. Translating it yields CASSQVRGNTIYF. The chain joins TRBV4-3 to TRBJ1-3, with D unclear. The germline V gene encodes CDR1 LGHNA and CDR2 YSLEER. The CDR3 covers 13 residues. With 1 base removed from V and 4 bases from J, the gap between germline ends came to 5 bases.

This chain uses TRBV9 with TRBJ2-4, with D possibly being TRBD1 or TRBD2 (5 bases each). V dropped 1 base and J dropped 8 bases, with 13 bases sitting between them. The CDR3 has 14 amino acids. Germline CDR1 and CDR2: SGDLS and YYNGEE. Here the CDR3 reads CASSVHEGKDIQYF. The DNA of the CDR3 is TGTGCCAGCAGCGTACATGAGGGGAAGGACATTCAGTACTTC.

The chain links TRBV30 to TRBJ2-5; D ambiguous. Trimming took off 0 bases at V and 4 bases at J, with 3 bases between the two ends. Germline CDR1 and CDR2: GTSNPN and SVGIG (reference sequence). This CDR3 comprises 11 residues. The CDR3, as DNA: TGTGCCTGGAGTGTTCGAGAGACCCAGTACTTC. It specifies CAWSVRETQYF.

This sequence joins TRBV2 and TRBJ2-7; D ambiguous. Germline CDR1 is SNHLY and CDR2 is FYNNEI. The CDR3 runs 16 residues. Trimming shortened V by 1 base and J by 2 bases, and 15 bases separated the two germline ends. In DNA, the CDR3 is TGTGCCAGCAGTGAAGTAGGTGGGCGAGGAACCTACGAGCAGTACTTC. Amino acids: CASSEVGGRGTYEQYF.

V usage is TRBV15 and J usage is TRBJ2-7, with 11 bases aligning to TRBD2. This CDR3 region has 17 residues. In germline, CDR1 is LNHNV, CDR2 YYDKDF (reference sequence). Trimming took 0 bases from V and 2 from J; bases not matched to a gene: 6. CDR3 bases: TGTGCCACCAGCAGAGACCCGGGGACTAGCGGAGCCTACGAGCAGTACTTC. Its protein is CATSRDPGTSGAYEQYF.

This chain connects TRBV15 to TRBJ2-3, with a tentative D call TRBD1 (5 bases). The V end was cut by 0 bases, the J end by 4 bases, with 11 bases between. CDR1 and CDR2 from the germline V gene are LNHNV and YYDKDF (reference sequence). The CDR3 extends over 15 amino acids. CDR3 residues: CATSRDGHTSDTQYF. CDR3 DNA sequence: TGTGCCACCAGCAGAGATGGACACACCTCAGATACGCAGTATTTT.

CDR3 residues: CASSSAANYEQYF. CDR3 nucleotides: TGTGCCAGCAGTTCAGCAGCGAACTACGAGCAGTACTTC. The genes are TRBV6-2 or TRBV6-3 and TRBJ2-7; no firm D call. CDR1 MNHEY and CDR2 SVGEGT come from the germline V gene. The CDR3 is 13 residues long. The V gene lost 4 bases and the J gene lost 3 bases, with 10 bases spanning the gap.

This CDR3 reads CARTSGPYEQYF. CDR3 bases: TGTGCCAGAACTAGCGGTCCCTACGAGCAGTACTTC. The chain couples TRBV7-5 to TRBJ2-7; the listed D gene, TRBD2, was not tested against the DNA. TRBV7-5 is a listed pseudogene. The CDR3 runs 12 residues.

This clone was observed a few times. The CDR3 DNA follows: TGTGCCAGCAGCTCCAGCGGGAGGCAAGGGAATGAGCAGTTCTTC. This codes for CASSSSGRQGNEQFF. The chain recombines TRBV7-3 with TRBJ2-1; 9 positions match TRBD2. The CDR3 runs 15 residues. Germline loops: CDR1 SGHTA, CDR2 FQGTGA. V shed 4 bases and J 7 bases; nucleotides not matched to a gene: 8.

For this clone: Distinct nucleotide sequences in the sample also encode this CDR3. This chain uses TRBV6-1 with TRBJ2-3; 9 bases match TRBD1. The junction had 0 bases not matched to a gene; V was cut back by 1 base and J by 4 bases. The CDR3 is 14 residues long. CDR1 MNHNS and CDR2 SASEGT come from the germline V gene. CDR3 bases: TGTGCCAGCAGTGAAGGACAGGGGGCAGATACGCAGTATTTT. As protein: CASSEGQGADTQYF.

J is TRBJ1-1 and V is TRBV7-9; 7 bases agree with TRBD1. V lost 5 bases to trimming and J lost 8 bases; unmatched junction nucleotides: 5. The CDR3 length is 12 residues. Germline values: CDR1 SEHNR, CDR2 FQNEAQ (reference sequence). CDR3 DNA sequence: TGTGCCAGCAGCCCAACAGGGGCCGAAGCTTTCTTT. Encoded protein: CASSPTGAEAFF.

This clone has more than one count but fewer than ten. This sequence joins TRBV28 and TRBJ2-2; 9 bases align to TRBD2. The CDR3 runs to 13 residues. V lost 5 bases to trimming and J lost 6 bases; unmatched junction nucleotides: 1. The germline V gene encodes CDR1 MDHEN and CDR2 SYDVKM. CDR3 coding DNA: TGTGCCAGCAGTCTAGCGGGATCCGGGGAGCTGTTTTTT. As protein: CASSLAGSGELFF.

This chain connects TRBV7-9 to TRBJ2-7, with D perhaps matching TRBD2 (6 bases). Germline CDR1 is SEHNR and CDR2 is FQNEAQ (reference sequence). The germline V and J ends were trimmed by 2 bases and 6 bases, with 14 bases remaining between them. The CDR3 runs 14 residues. As DNA, the CDR3 is TGTGCCAGCAGCTTACTTGTGGGAGGTGGCGAGCAGTACTTC. Translating it yields CASSLLVGGGEQYF.

V is TRBV5-1 and J is TRBJ2-2; weak D call: TRBD1 (6 bases). Looked up from germline, CDR1 is SGHRS and CDR2 is YFSETQ. The CDR3 runs to 17 residues. Trimming removed 0 bases at V and 0 bases at J, with 12 bases between. The CDR3 DNA reads TGCGCCAGCAGCTTGGCCCACCGGACAGCGAACACCGGGGAGCTGTTTTTT. Amino acid sequence: CASSLAHRTANTGELFF.

The V call is TRBV2, the J call TRBJ2-4, with 10 bases that match TRBD2. The CDR3 extends over 16 amino acids. The V gene end was trimmed by 7 bases and the J gene end by 0 bases; junction bases not matched to a gene: 6. Germline V gene data show CDR1 as SNHLY and CDR2 as FYNNEI. The DNA of the CDR3 is TGTGCCAGCACCCTAGCGGGGGAACTAGCCAAAAACATTCAGTACTTC. Amino acids: CASTLAGELAKNIQYF.

The genes are TRBV5-1 and TRBJ1-4; unclear D gene. Trimming stripped 3 bases from V and 0 bases from J, with 12 bases between. The CDR3 runs 16 residues. Germline lookup yields CDR1 SGHRS and CDR2 YFSETQ. The DNA of the CDR3 is TGCGCCAGCAGCTCCCATGTTGGAACAACTAATGAAAAACTGTTTTTT. Translation: CASSSHVGTTNEKLFF.

The rearrangement links TRBV6-5 to TRBJ2-1; 11 bases align to TRBD2. This CDR3 comprises 13 residues. With V trimmed by 7 bases and J by 15 bases, 11 bases remained unmatched. Germline V gene data show CDR1 as MNHEY and CDR2 as SVGAGI. The CDR3 nucleotides read TGTGCCAGCACTTATAGCGGGAGGGCCTTGTTGTTCTTC. Protein: CASTYSGRALLFF.

This clone is a singleton in its sample. This sequence joins TRBV24-1 and TRBJ1-2; D gene unclear. This CDR3 spans 14 amino acids. V shed 2 bases and J shed 0 bases, with 6 bases lying between them. The V gene's germline CDR1 is KGHDR and CDR2 SFDVKD. CDR3 loop: CATSDSNTNYGYTF. In DNA, the CDR3 is TGTGCCACCAGTGATTCCAATACTAACTATGGCTACACCTTC.

The V call is TRBV3-1 (or the pseudogene TRBV3-2), the J call TRBJ2-7, with a tentative D call TRBD2 (6 bases). Trimming took 7 bases from V and 2 from J, leaving 12 bases between them. The CDR3 spans 13 residues. The V gene's germline CDR1 is LGHDT and CDR2 YNNKEL (reference sequence). The CDR3 DNA reads as TGTGCCAGCACCGGGGGACCACCCTACGAGCAGTACTTC. Amino acids: CASTGGPPYEQYF.